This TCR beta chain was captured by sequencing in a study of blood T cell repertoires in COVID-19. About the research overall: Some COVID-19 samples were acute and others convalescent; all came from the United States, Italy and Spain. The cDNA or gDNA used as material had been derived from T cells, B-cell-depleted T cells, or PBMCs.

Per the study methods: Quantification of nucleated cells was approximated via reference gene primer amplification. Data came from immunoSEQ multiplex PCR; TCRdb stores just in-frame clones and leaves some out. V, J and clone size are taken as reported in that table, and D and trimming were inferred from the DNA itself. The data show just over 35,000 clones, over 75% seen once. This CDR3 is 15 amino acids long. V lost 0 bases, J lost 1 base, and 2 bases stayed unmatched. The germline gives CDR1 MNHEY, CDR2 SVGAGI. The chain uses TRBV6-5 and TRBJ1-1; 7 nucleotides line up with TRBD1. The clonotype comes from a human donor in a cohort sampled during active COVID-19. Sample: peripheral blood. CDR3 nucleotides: TGTGCCAGCAGTTACTCATCAGGGGGGAACACTGAAGCTTTCTTT. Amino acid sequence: CASSYSSGGNTEAFF.